The rows below give T cell receptor beta chains drawn from one sample of a study of regulatory T cells in long-lasting Graves disease. TCRdb independently ran MiXCR on the multiplex PCR reads; one entry per CDR3 protein. The sample lists a few hundred thousand distinct CDR3 sequences; around 23% were seen once. The sequencing here drew on peripheral blood mononuclear cells (PBMCs), taken when the disease was refractory, from a patient treated with antithyroid drugs. These receptors originate from a woman in her 40s with Graves disease. The conserved cysteine and the conserved F or W are not part of the CDR3 here. Size is omitted from some rows. Given values are once, few, many or a class for expanded clones.

j_call clone_size v_call cdr3_aa
TRBJ2-3 - TRBV7-9 ASRPGTSVSTDTQY
TRBJ1-5 - TRBV15 ATSRANQPQH
TRBJ2-2 few TRBV28 ASSSSQGHANTGELF
TRBJ2-2 many TRBV11-1 ASSAHYFGELF
TRBJ2-2 - TRBV11-2 ASSQEVGQGAGELF
TRBJ2-7 many TRBV6-1 ASRPGTSSRQEQY
TRBJ2-7 - TRBV6-5 ASSYGDPGQGLYTNLRKAYEQY
TRBJ2-3 - TRBV11-2 ASSFYGRVTDTQY
TRBJ1-2 many TRBV27 ASSRGGFDGYT
TRBJ2-5 many TRBV20-1 SARAGGEETQY
TRBJ1-5 - TRBV7-2 ASSLATGYSNQPQH
TRBJ2-2 few TRBV4-1 ASSQFQSSTGELF
TRBJ2-7 - TRBV11-1 ASSLGTGGSREQY
TRBJ2-2 - TRBV4-1 ASKSPGVNTGELF
TRBJ2-3 - TRBV2 ASSGVAPDGTQY
TRBJ2-7 many TRBV29-1 SVLGSRDKPYEQY
TRBJ2-1 - TRBV12-3/TRBV12-4 ASTTTDNYNEQF
TRBJ2-7 few TRBV9 ASSATGDSFNYEQY
TRBJ2-2 - TRBV5-6 ASSSPSGSSYGGELF
TRBJ2-7 few TRBV5-1 ASSLLERYEQY
TRBJ1-6 - TRBV28 ASSSRWGNNSPLH
TRBJ1-2 few TRBV7-8 ASSFPGQPSYGYT
TRBJ2-1 - TRBV2 ASSETSSSYNEQF
TRBJ1-4 - TRBV7-9 VSSPTLGKLF
TRBJ2-7 many TRBV2 ASRVRDGYEQY
TRBJ1-6 few TRBV20-1 SARVQQGGSSPLH
TRBJ1-4 many TRBV5-1 ASSSGGGTNEKLF
TRBJ1-5 - TRBV27 ASSSAVPGINQPQH